These 23 T cell receptor beta chains were all obtained from the same sample, sequenced in a study of cytomegalovirus exposure and HLA in healthy donors. The primer mix had 60 Vbeta and 13 Jbeta primers. The data were produced by immunoSEQ multiplex PCR, yet TCRdb's version contains in-frame clones alone and is incomplete. The sample holds under 200,000 clones; almost 80% are singletons and the top ten take 11% to 15%. The source material was PBMCs. These receptors were collected from a man over 45 in good health and CMV-seropositive.

The chain combines TRBV5-8 with TRBJ1-2, with a possible D match to TRBD1 (6 bases). Per the germline V gene, CDR1 is SGHTS and CDR2 is YDEGEE. The CDR3 covers 12 residues. Trimming stripped 3 bases from V and 4 bases from J, with 7 bases between. The CDR3 DNA sequence: TGTGCCAGCAGCTACAGGGCCTATGGCTACACCTTC. Its protein product is CASSYRAYGYTF. The full variable domain, with the rest looked up from reference TRBV5-8 and TRBJ1-2, is EAGVTQSPTHLIKTRGQQATLRCSPISGHTSVYWYQQALGLGLQFLLWYDEGEERNRGNFPPRFSGRQFPNYSSELNVNALELEDSALYLCASSYRAYGYTFGSGTRLTVV.

The chain has TRBV2 and TRBJ2-7; 8 positions match TRBD1. CDR1 SNHLY and CDR2 FYNNEI come from the germline V gene. CDR3 length equals 13 residues. V shed 5 bases and J 5 bases; nucleotides not matched to a gene: 5. This chain's CDR3 is CASSLTGEHEQYF. For the CDR3, the DNA is TGTGCCAGCAGTTTGACAGGGGAACACGAGCAGTACTTC.

The rearrangement links TRBV7-9 to TRBJ2-6, with D perhaps TRBD2 (6 bases). This CDR3 contains 16 residues. Germline CDR1 reads SEHNR; CDR2 reads FQNEAQ (reference sequence). Deletions cut 0 bases from V and 2 bases from J, with 8 bases between. The CDR3 reads CASSLAGEAGANVLTF. CDR3 nucleotide sequence: TGTGCCAGCAGCTTAGCTGGGGAGGCTGGGGCCAACGTCCTGACTTTC.

The chain uses TRBV5-8 and TRBJ1-1, with 7 nucleotides matching TRBD1. In germline, CDR1 is SGHTS, CDR2 YDEGEE. The CDR3 consists of 16 residues. The V gene end was trimmed by 0 bases and the J gene end by 3 bases; junction bases not matched to a gene: 8. The CDR3 nucleotides are TGTGCCAGCAGCTTGGCCGGGACAGTCCTTTACACTGAAGCTTTCTTT. The encoded protein is CASSLAGTVLYTEAFF.

The V gene is TRBV12-5, the J gene TRBJ1-1; 8 nucleotides match TRBD1. The CDR3 covers 16 residues. Germline assignment: CDR1 LGHNT and CDR2 FRNRAP. J lost 2 bases, V lost 1 base, and 6 bases had no gene match. CDR3 loop: CASGLGDRKTNTEAFF. The CDR3 DNA is TGTGCTAGTGGTTTGGGGGACAGGAAAACTAACACTGAAGCTTTCTTT.

V is TRBV9 and J is TRBJ1-5; no clear D gene. The germline V gene has CDR1 SGDLS and CDR2 YYNGEE. The CDR3 has 14 residues. Trimming removed 0 bases at V and 4 bases at J, with 8 bases between. CDR3 in DNA: TGTGCCAGCAGCGTAGACGGAGCAAATCAGCCCCAGCATTTT. It is translated as CASSVDGANQPQHF.

The rearrangement joins TRBV19 to TRBJ1-2; 9 bases agree with TRBD1. Germline values: CDR1 LNHDA, CDR2 SQIVND (reference sequence). This CDR3 spans 16 amino acids. V lost 5 bases to trimming and J lost 4 bases; unmatched junction nucleotides: 11. CDR3 sequence reads: CASSPLTGGTGYGYTF. CDR3 DNA sequence: TGTGCCAGTAGTCCCCTAACAGGGGGCACGGGCTATGGCTACACCTTC.

This chain links TRBV30 with TRBJ2-5; maybe TRBD2 (5 bases). V gave up 3 bases and J gave up 1 base, with 15 bases separating them. This CDR3 spans 15 amino acids. Germline CDR1 is GTSNPN and CDR2 is SVGIG (reference sequence). The CDR3 DNA reads TGTGCCTGGAGCGCGGGCCCCCGGATCCAAGAGACCCAGTACTTC. Protein product: CAWSAGPRIQETQYF.

This clone was counted a single time. V is TRBV29-1 and J is TRBJ2-3; TRBD1 agrees at 9 bases. CDR1 is SQVTM and CDR2 is ANQGSEA in the germline V gene. The length of the CDR3 is 16 residues. V lost 0 bases to trimming and J lost 4 bases; unmatched junction nucleotides: 8. The CDR3 DNA follows: TGCAGCGTTGAAGATCGCGGGACAGGGCTGCCAGATACGCAGTATTTT. This gives the protein CSVEDRGTGLPDTQYF.

Concerning this clone: Other DNA sequences in the same sample also yield this CDR3. V and J are TRBV5-1 and TRBJ2-3; no clear D gene. This CDR3 spans 13 amino acids. CDR1 is SGHRS, CDR2 YFSETQ, per germline. The V end was cut by 0 bases, the J end by 1 base, with 3 bases between. The CDR3 spells CASSLAGTDTQYF. CDR3 bases: TGCGCCAGCAGCTTGGCAGGCACAGATACGCAGTATTTT. Full variable domain (remainder filled in from reference TRBV5-1 and TRBJ2-3): KAGVTQTPRYLIKTRGQQVTLSCSPISGHRSVSWYQQTPGQGLQFLFEYFSETQRNKGNFPGRFSGRQFSNSRSEMNVSTLELGDSALYLCASSLAGTDTQYFGPGTRLTVL.

The chain joins TRBV6-5 to TRBJ2-3; unclear D gene. CDR1 is MNHEY, CDR2 SVGAGI, per germline. The CDR3 runs 15 residues. V was shortened by 3 bases and J by 2 bases, with 12 bases between the two germline ends. CDR3 sequence (DNA): TGTGCCAGCAGTTATACTTATGCTAACACAGATACGCAGTATTTT. Amino acid sequence: CASSYTYANTDTQYF.

Details on this clone: The junction shows a germline mismatch at one end, possibly a read error. The chain joins TRBV7-9 to TRBJ1-2, with TRBD1 matching 9 bases. Germline V gene data show CDR1 as SEHNR and CDR2 as FQNEAQ (reference sequence). This CDR3 has 14 amino acids. Written as DNA, the CDR3 is TGTTCCAGCAGCCGGACCGGGACAGGGTTGCACTACACCTTC. Residues: CSSSRTGTGLHYTF.

This chain links TRBV5-4 with TRBJ1-4; 7 bases match TRBD1. Trimming took 5 bases from V and 8 from J; bases not matched to a gene: 9. CDR1 is SGHNT and CDR2 is YYREEE in the germline V gene (reference sequence). The CDR3 is 14 amino acids. The DNA for the CDR3 is TGTGCCAGCAGTATAACAGGGGCGAACGAAAAACTGTTTTTT. Its protein is CASSITGANEKLFF.

This chain uses TRBV5-6 with TRBJ1-2; 9 nucleotides line up with TRBD1. CDR3 size: 15 residues. V lost 3 bases to trimming and J lost 2 bases; unmatched junction nucleotides: 5. The germline V gene has CDR1 SGHDT and CDR2 YYEEEE. DNA of the CDR3: TGTGCCAGCAGCTATGGGACAGGGTTCAACTATGGCTACACCTTC. Encoded protein: CASSYGTGFNYGYTF.

This chain joins TRBV13 and TRBJ2-2, with no clear D. The CDR3 is 14 amino acids. The ends were cut back, 2 bases at V and 5 bases at J, with 9 bases in the middle. Germline V gene sequence: CDR1 PRHDT, CDR2 FYEKMQ (reference sequence). CDR3 nucleotides: TGTGCCAGCAGCTTACAGCGTAGGACCGGGGAGCTGTTTTTT. This codes for CASSLQRRTGELFF. The full variable domain, its missing parts supplied by reference TRBV13 and TRBJ2-2, is AAGVIQSPRHLIKEKRETATLKCYPIPRHDTVYWYQQGPGQDPQFLISFYEKMQSDKGSIPDRFSAQQFSDYHSELNMSSLELGDSALYFCASSLQRRTGELFFGEGSRLTVL.

This clone came up once. The chain joins TRBV19 to TRBJ1-1; 9 bases agree with TRBD1. V gave up 10 bases and J gave up 10 bases; unmatched junction bases: 13. This CDR3 region has 13 residues. Germline V gene data show CDR1 as LNHDA and CDR2 as SQIVND (reference sequence). The chain's CDR3 is CATVPQGATGAFF. In DNA form, the CDR3 reads TGTGCCACCGTACCACAGGGGGCGACGGGAGCTTTCTTT.

This clone has just one count. The genes are TRBV11-2 and TRBJ2-7; 8 positions match TRBD2. This CDR3 comprises 14 residues. Germline V gene data show CDR1 as SGHAT and CDR2 as FQNNGV. Trimming removed 3 bases from V and 7 bases from J; junction bases left unmatched: 8. This chain's CDR3 is CASSLAGGYGEQYF. The CDR3, as DNA: TGTGCCAGCAGCTTGGCGGGGGGATATGGTGAGCAGTACTTC.

In its sample, this clone was seen once. This chain joins TRBV30 and TRBJ1-5; D unresolved. This CDR3 is 15 amino acids long. V was trimmed by 0 bases and J by 0 bases, leaving 9 bases between them. Germline CDR1 and CDR2: GTSNPN and SVGIG (reference sequence). The chain's CDR3 is CAWSVQQHSNQPQHF. In nucleotides, the CDR3 is TGTGCCTGGAGTGTACAACAGCATAGCAATCAGCCCCAGCATTTT.

In its sample, this clone was seen a few times. The chain carries TRBV10-3 and TRBJ1-1; D may be TRBD1 (5 bases). The CDR3 contains 17 residues. Germline loops: CDR1 ENHRY, CDR2 SYGVKD. V gave up 3 bases and J gave up 1 base, with 18 bases separating them. The CDR3 spells CAISDPFEAGGNTEAFF. The CDR3 coding sequence is TGTGCCATCAGTGACCCTTTTGAGGCGGGGGGGAACACTGAAGCTTTCTTT.

This clone was seen a handful of times. The chain employs TRBV4-3 and TRBJ2-7, with TRBD2 matching 9 bases. CDR1 and CDR2 from the germline V gene are LGHNA and YSLEER. CDR3 size: 15 residues. Trimming took 9 bases from V and 4 from J; bases not matched to a gene: 13. The chain's CDR3 is CASRRGAGGNYEQYF. The CDR3 DNA is TGCGCCAGTAGGAGGGGAGCGGGGGGAAATTACGAGCAGTACTTC.

The chain is built from TRBV6-1 and TRBJ1-6, with TRBD1 identical over 11 bases. The CDR3 loop spans 18 amino acids. The V gene's germline CDR1 is MNHNS and CDR2 SASEGT. V shed 1 base and J 3 bases; nucleotides not matched to a gene: 5. The CDR3 nucleotides are TGTGCCAGCAGTGAAGGGACAGGGGGCTTTCGCTATAATTCACCCCTCCACTTT. Protein: CASSEGTGGFRYNSPLHF.

This clone occurred once. The chain links TRBV6-5 to TRBJ2-3, with a possible D match to TRBD2 (5 bases). CDR3 size: 11 residues. Germline CDR1 is MNHEY and CDR2 is SVGAGI. The V gene lost 7 bases and the J gene lost 11 bases, with 13 bases spanning the gap. CDR3 DNA sequence: TGTGCCAGCAACATGGTTGGGAGGCAGTATTTT. This translates into CASNMVGRQYF.

This clone was counted a single time. The chain recombines TRBV4-1 with TRBJ1-4; D perhaps matches TRBD1 (5 bases). V was pared by 1 base and J by 13 bases, with 13 bases between. Germline V CDR1 and CDR2: MGHRA, YSYEKL. This CDR3 is built from 13 residues. The CDR3 loop reads CASSQGGDLRLFF. The CDR3 region has the DNA TGCGCCAGCAGCCAAGGGGGGGACTTACGACTGTTTTTT.